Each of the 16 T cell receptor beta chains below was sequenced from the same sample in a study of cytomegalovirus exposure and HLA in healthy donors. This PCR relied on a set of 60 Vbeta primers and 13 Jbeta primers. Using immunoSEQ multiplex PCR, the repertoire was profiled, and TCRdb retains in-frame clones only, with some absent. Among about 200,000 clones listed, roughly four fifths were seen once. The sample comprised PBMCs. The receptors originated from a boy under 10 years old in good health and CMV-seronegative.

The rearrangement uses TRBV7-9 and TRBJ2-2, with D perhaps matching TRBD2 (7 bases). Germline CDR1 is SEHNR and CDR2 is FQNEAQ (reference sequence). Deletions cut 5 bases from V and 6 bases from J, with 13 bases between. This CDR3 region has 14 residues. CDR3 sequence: CASSLREGAGELFF. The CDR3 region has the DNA TGTGCCAGCAGCCTCAGGGAGGGGGCCGGGGAGCTGTTTTTT.

The CDR3: CASSQGASGGKETQYF. The CDR3 bases are TGTGCCAGCAGCCAAGGGGCCAGCGGGGGAAAAGAGACCCAGTACTTC. The chain is built from TRBV4-2 and TRBJ2-5; 8 nucleotides agree with TRBD2. Per germline, CDR1 LGHNA and CDR2 YNFKEQ. The trim removed 1 base at V and 3 bases at J, leaving 7 bases unmatched. The CDR3 length is 16 residues.

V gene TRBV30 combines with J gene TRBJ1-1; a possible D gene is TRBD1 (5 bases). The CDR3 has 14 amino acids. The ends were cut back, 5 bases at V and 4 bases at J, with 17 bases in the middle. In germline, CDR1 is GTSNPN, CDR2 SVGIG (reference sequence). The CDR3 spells CAWCSDFGGTEAFF. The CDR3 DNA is TGTGCCTGGTGTTCCGACTTCGGGGGCACTGAAGCTTTCTTT.

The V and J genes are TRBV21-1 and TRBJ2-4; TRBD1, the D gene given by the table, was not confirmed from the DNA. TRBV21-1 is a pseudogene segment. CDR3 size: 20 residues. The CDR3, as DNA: TGTGCCAGCAGCAAAGACAAGATCGCGCGGGGCAGGGGGGCCAAAAACATTCAGTACTTC. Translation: CASSKDKIARGRGAKNIQYF.

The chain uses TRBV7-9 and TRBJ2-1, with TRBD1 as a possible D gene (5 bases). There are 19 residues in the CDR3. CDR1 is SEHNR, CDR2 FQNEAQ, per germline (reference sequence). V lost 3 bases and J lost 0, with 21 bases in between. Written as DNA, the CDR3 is TGTGCCAGCAGCTTCCAAAGGGGAAGTGGGCCGAGCTCCTACAATGAGCAGTTCTTC. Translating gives CASSFQRGSGPSSYNEQFF.

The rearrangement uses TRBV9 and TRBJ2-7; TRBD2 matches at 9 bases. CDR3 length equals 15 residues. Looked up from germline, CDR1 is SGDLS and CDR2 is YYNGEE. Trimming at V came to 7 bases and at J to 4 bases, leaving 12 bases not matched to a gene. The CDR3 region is CASGPGGRGQYEQYF. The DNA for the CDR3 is TGTGCCAGCGGGCCTGGCGGGAGGGGCCAATACGAGCAGTACTTC.

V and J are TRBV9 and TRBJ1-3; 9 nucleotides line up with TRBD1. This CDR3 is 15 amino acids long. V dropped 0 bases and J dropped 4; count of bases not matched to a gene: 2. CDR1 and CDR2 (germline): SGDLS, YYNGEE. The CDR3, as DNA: TGTGCCAGCAGCGTAGGACAGGGGGTAGGAAACACCATATATTTT. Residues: CASSVGQGVGNTIYF. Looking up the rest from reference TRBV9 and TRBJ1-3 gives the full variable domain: DSGVTQTPKHLITATGQRVTLRCSPRSGDLSVYWYQQSLDQGLQFLIQYYNGEERAKGNILERFSAQQFPDLHSELNLSSLELGDSALYFCASSVGQGVGNTIYFGEGSWLTVV.

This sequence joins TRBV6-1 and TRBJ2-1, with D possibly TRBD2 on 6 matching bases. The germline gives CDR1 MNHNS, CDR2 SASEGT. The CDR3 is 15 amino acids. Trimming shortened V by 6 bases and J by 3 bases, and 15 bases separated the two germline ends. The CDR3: CASRRGGGDYNEQFF. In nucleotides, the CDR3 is TGTGCCAGCAGGCGGGGCGGAGGGGACTACAATGAGCAGTTCTTC.

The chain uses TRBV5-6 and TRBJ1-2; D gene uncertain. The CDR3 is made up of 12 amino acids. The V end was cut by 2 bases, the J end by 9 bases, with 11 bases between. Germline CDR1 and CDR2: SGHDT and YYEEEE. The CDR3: CASSFSLASYTF. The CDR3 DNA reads TGTGCCAGCAGCTTTTCTCTGGCCAGCTACACCTTC.

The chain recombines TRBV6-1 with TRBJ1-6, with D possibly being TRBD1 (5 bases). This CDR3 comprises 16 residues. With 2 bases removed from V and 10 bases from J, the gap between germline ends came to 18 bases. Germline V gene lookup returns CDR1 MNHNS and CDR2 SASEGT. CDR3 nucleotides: TGTGCCAGCAGTGAATCTCAGGGTTTTAAGGGATCACCCCTCCACTTT. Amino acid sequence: CASSESQGFKGSPLHF.

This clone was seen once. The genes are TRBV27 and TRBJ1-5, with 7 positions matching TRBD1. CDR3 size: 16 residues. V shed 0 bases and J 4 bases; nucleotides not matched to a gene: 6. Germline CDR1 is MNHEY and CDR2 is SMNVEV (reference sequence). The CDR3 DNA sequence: TGTGCCAGCAGTTTATCAGGGGGCTCATCGAATCAGCCCCAGCATTTT. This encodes CASSLSGGSSNQPQHF.

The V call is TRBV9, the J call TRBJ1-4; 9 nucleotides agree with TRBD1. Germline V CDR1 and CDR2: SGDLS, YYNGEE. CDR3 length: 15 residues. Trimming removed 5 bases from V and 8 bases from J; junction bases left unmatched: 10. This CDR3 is CASSRTGDHYEKLFF. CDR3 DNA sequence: TGTGCCAGCAGTCGGACAGGGGATCATTACGAAAAACTGTTTTTT. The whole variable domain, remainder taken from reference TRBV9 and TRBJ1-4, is DSGVTQTPKHLITATGQRVTLRCSPRSGDLSVYWYQQSLDQGLQFLIQYYNGEERAKGNILERFSAQQFPDLHSELNLSSLELGDSALYFCASSRTGDHYEKLFFGSGTQLSVL.

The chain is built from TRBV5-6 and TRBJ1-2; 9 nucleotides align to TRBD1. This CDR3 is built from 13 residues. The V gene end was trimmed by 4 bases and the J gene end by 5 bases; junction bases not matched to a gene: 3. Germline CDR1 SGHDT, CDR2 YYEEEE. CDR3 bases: TGTGCCAGCAGCCATGGGACAGGGTATGGCTACACCTTC. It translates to CASSHGTGYGYTF. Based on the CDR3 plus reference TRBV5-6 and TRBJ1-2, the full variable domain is DAGVTQSPTHLIKTRGQQVTLRCSPKSGHDTVSWYQQALGQGPQFIFQYYEEEERQRGNFPDRFSGHQFPNYSSELNVNALLLGDSALYLCASSHGTGYGYTFGSGTRLTVV.

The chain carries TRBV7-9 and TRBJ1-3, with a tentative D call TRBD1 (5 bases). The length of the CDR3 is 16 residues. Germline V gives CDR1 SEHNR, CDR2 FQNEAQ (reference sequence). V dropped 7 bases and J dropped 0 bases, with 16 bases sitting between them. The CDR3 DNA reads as TGTGCCAGCACCCGATCGACAGCGTTCTCTGGAAACACCATATATTTT. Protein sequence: CASTRSTAFSGNTIYF.

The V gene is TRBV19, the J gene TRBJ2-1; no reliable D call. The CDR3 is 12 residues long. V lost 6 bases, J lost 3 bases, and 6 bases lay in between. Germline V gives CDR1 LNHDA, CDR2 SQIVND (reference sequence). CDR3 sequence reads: CASSKNYNEQFF. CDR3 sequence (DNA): TGTGCCAGTAGCAAAAACTACAATGAGCAGTTCTTC. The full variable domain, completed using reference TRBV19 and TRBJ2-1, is DGGITQSPKYLFRKEGQNVTLSCEQNLNHDAMYWYRQDPGQGLRLIYYSQIVNDFQKGDIAEGYSVSREKKESFPLTVTSAQKNPTAFYLCASSKNYNEQFFGPGTRLTVL.

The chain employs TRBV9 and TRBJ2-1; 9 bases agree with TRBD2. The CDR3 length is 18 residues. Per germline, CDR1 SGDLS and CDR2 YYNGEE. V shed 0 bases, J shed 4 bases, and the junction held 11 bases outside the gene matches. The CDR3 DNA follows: TGTGCCAGCAGCGTAGGGGGTGCGGGGGGGCCGGCATACAATGAGCAGTTCTTC. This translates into CASSVGGAGGPAYNEQFF.